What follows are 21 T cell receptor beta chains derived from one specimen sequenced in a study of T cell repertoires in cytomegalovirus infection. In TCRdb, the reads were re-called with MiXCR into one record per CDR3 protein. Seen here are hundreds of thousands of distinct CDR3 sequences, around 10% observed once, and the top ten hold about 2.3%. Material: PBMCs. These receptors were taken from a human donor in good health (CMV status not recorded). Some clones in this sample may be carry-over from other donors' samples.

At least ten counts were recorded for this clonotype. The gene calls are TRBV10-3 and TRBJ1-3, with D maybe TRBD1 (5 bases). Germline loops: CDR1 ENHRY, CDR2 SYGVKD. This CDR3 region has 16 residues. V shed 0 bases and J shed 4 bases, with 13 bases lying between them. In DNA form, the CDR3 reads TGTGCCATCAGTGAGTCGCCGGCAGGGCTAGGAAACACCATATATTTT. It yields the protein CAISESPAGLGNTIYF.

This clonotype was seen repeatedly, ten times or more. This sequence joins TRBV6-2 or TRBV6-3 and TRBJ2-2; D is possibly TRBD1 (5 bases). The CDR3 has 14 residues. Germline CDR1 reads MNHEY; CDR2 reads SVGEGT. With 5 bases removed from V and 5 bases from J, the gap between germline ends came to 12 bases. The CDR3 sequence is CASSPTQGTGELFF. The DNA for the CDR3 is TGTGCCAGCAGTCCTACCCAGGGTACCGGGGAGCTGTTTTTT.

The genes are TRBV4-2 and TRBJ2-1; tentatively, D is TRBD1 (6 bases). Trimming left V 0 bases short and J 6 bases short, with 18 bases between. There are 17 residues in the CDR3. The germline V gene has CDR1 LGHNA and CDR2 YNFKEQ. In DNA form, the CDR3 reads TGTGCCAGCAGCCAAGATATCGGACAGCTATACACCAATGAGCAGTTCTTC. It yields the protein CASSQDIGQLYTNEQFF.

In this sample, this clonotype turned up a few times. CDR3 residues: CASSYGGVSEQYV. For the CDR3, the DNA is TGTGCCAGCAGTTACGGGGGGGTCAGCGAGCAGTACGTC. The V gene is TRBV6-2 or TRBV6-3, the J gene TRBJ2-7; TRBD2 matches at 7 bases. V lost 2 bases to trimming and J lost 6 bases; unmatched junction nucleotides: 4. CDR3 length equals 13 residues. CDR1 is MNHEY, CDR2 SVGEGT, per germline.

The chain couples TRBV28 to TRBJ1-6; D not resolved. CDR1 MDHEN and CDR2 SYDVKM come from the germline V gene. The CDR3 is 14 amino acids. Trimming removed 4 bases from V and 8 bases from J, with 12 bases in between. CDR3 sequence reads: CASSSGGRDSPLHF. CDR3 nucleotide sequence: TGTGCCAGCAGTTCAGGTGGTAGGGATTCACCCCTCCACTTT. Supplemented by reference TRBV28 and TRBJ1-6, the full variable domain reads DVKVTQSSRYLVKRTGEKVFLECVQDMDHENMFWYRQDPGLGLRLIYFSYDVKMKEKGDIPEGYSVSREKKERFSLILESASTNQTSMYLCASSSGGRDSPLHFGNGTRLTVT.

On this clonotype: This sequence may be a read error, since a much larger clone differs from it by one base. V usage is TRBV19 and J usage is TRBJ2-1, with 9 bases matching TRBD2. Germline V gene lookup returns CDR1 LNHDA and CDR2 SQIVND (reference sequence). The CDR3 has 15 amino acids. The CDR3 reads CASSKESGGYNEQLF. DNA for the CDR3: TGTGCCAGTAGTAAGGAGAGCGGGGGGTACAATGAGCAGCTCTTC. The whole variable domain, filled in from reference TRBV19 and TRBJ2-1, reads DGGITQSPKYLFRKEGQNVTLSCEQNLNHDAMYWYRQDPGQGLRLIYYSQIVNDFQKGDIAEGYSVSREKKESFPLTVTSAQKNPTAFYLCASSKESGGYNEQLFGPGTRLTVL.

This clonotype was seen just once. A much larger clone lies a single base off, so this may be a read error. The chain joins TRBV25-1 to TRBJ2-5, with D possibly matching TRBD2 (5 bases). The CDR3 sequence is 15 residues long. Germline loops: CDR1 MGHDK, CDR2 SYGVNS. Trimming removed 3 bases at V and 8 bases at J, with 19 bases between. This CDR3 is CASSEIEGTQDTQYF. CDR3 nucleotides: TGTGCCAGCAGTGAGATCGAGGGAACCCAGGATACCCAGTACTTC. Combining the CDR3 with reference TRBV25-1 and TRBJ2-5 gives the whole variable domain EADIYQTPRYLVIGTGKKITLECSQTMGHDKMYWYQQDPGMELHLIHYSYGVNSTEKGDLSSESTVSRIRTEHFPLTLESARPSHTSQYLCASSEIEGTQDTQYFGPGTRLLVL.

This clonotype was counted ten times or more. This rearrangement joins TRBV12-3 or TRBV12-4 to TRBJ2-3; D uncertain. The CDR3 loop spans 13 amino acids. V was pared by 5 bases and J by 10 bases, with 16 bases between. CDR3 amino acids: CASSPTSDGPQYF. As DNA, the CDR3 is TGTGCCAGCAGTCCCACTTCCGACGGTCCGCAGTATTTT.

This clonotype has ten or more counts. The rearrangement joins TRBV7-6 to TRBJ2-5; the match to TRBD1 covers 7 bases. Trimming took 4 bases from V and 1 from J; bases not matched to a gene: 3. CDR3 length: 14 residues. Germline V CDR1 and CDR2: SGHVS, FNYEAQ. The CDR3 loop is CASSSGTVQETQYF. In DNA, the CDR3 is TGTGCCAGCAGCTCCGGGACAGTCCAAGAGACCCAGTACTTC.

In DNA, the CDR3 is TGCGCCAGCAGCCAAGAAGGGCGGGGGCCCTACAATGAGCAGTTCTTC. This translates into CASSQEGRGPYNEQFF. V and J are TRBV4-3 and TRBJ2-1, with D possibly being TRBD2 (7 bases). The germline gives CDR1 LGHNA, CDR2 YSLEER. Trimming shortened V by 0 bases and J by 2 bases, and 11 bases separated the two germline ends. The CDR3 loop spans 16 amino acids.

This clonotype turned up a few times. CDR3 sequence (DNA): TGTGCCAGCAGTTTAAACAGCTTGAATAGCAATCAGCCCCAGCATTTT. Its protein is CASSLNSLNSNQPQHF. This chain connects TRBV12-3 or TRBV12-4 to TRBJ1-5; D is unresolved. V was shortened by 2 bases and J by 0 bases, with 11 bases between the two germline ends. The CDR3 spans 16 residues.

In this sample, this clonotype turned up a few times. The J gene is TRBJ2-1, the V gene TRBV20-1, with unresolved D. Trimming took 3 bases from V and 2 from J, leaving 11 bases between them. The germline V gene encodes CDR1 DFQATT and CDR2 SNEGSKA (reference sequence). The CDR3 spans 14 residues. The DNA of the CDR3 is TGCAGTGCTAGTTGGGTACTTGCCTACAATGAGCAGTTCTTC. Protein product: CSASWVLAYNEQFF.

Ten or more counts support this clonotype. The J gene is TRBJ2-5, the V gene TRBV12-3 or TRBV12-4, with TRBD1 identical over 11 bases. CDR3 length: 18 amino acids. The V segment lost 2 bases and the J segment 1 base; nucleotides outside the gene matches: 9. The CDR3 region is CASSLSRDRGSGQETQYF. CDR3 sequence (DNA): TGTGCCAGCAGTTTAAGTCGGGACAGGGGGTCGGGCCAAGAGACCCAGTACTTC.

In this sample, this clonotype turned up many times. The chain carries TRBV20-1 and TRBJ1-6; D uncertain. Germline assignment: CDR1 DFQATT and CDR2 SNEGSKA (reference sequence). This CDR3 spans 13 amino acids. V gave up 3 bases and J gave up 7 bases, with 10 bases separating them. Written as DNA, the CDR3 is TGCAGTGCTAGGAGGACGGAAAATTCACCCCTCCACTTT. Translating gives CSARRTENSPLHF.

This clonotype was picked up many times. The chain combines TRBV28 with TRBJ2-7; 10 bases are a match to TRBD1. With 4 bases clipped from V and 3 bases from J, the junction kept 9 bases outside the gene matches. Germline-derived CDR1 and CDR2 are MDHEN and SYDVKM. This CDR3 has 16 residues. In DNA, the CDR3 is TGTGCCAGCAGTTCCCCGGGACAGGGGAAAGGCTACGAGCAGTACGTC. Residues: CASSSPGQGKGYEQYV.

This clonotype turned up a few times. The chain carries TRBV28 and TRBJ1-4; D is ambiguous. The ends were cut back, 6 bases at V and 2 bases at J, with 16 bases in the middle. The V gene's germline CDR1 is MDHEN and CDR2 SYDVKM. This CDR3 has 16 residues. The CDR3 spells CASSRGGYLTNEKLFF. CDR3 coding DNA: TGTGCCAGCAGCCGCGGAGGTTACTTGACTAATGAAAAACTGTTTTTT.

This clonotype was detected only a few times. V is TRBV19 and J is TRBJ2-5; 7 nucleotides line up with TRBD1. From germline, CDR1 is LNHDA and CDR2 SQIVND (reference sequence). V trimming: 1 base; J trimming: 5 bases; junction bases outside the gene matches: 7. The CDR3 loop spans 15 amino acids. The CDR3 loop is CASSIGQGVGETQYF. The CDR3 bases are TGTGCCAGTAGTATAGGACAGGGAGTAGGGGAGACCCAGTACTTC.

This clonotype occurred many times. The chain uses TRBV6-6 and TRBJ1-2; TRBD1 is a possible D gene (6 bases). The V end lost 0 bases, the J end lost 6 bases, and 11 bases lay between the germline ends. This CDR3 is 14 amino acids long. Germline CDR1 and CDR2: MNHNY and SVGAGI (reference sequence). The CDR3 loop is CASSYSRSGDGYTF. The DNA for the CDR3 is TGTGCCAGCAGTTACTCGAGGTCAGGGGATGGCTACACCTTC.

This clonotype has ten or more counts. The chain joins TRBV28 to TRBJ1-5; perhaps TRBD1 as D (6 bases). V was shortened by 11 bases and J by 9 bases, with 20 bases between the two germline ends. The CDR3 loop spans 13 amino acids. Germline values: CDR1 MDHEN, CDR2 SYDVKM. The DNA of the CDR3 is TGTGCCGCGGGGGGCAGGGGAAGGGGGCCCCAGCATTTT. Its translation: CAAGGRGRGPQHF.

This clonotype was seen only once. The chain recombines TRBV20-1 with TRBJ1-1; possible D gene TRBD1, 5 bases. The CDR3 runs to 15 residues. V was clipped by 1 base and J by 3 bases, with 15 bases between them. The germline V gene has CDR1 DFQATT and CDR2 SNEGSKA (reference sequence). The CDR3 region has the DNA TGCAGTGCTAGAGTCAGGGCACAGCCAGACACTGAAGCTTTCTTT. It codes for CSARVRAQPDTEAFF.

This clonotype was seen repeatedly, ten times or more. CDR3 nucleotides: TGTGCCAGCAGTTCTCGGGGGGGCCCAGATACGCAGTATTTT. Amino acid sequence: CASSSRGGPDTQYF. The gene calls are TRBV28 and TRBJ2-3, with 8 bases aligning to TRBD2. V dropped 4 bases and J dropped 4; count of bases not matched to a gene: 4. The germline V gene encodes CDR1 MDHEN and CDR2 SYDVKM. CDR3 length: 14 residues.